Listed below are T cell receptor beta chains from one sample, sequenced in a study of blood T cell repertoires in COVID-19. The repertoire was sequenced with immunoSEQ multiplex PCR; TCRdb's copy has only in-frame clones and lacks some. The sample has over 85,000 clones, roughly 91% seen once. Sequenced material: peripheral blood. These receptors were taken from a woman older than 75 with acute or convalescent COVID-19. The CDR3 runs from the conserved cysteine through the conserved F or W. Each record gives: clone size, D gene, J gene, V gene, CDR3 length, CDR3 DNA, CDR3 protein. D genes are given only for firm matches. The size entry is marked missing in some rows and otherwise reads once, few, many or a size class.

>.|.|TRBJ1-1|TRBV7-2|13
TGTGCCAGCAGCTTAGAAAATAGCTTTGAAGCTTTCTTT
CASSLENSFEAFF
>.|TRBD1|TRBJ2-6|TRBV30|15
TGTGCCTGCGGGACAGGGGGCGCTGGGGCCAACGTCCTGACTTTC
CACGTGGAGANVLTF
>once|TRBD1|TRBJ2-5|TRBV18|14
TGTGCCAGCTCACGACAGGGCGCGGGAGAGACCCAGTACTTC
CASSRQGAGETQYF
>few|TRBD1|TRBJ1-5|TRBV18|14
TGTGCCAGCGCGACAGGGGGTCGCAATCAGCCCCAGCATTTT
CASATGGRNQPQHF
>.|TRBD1|TRBJ2-2|TRBV11-3|14
TGTGCCAGCACCTGGGACAGGAACACCGGGGAGCTGTTTTTT
CASTWDRNTGELFF
>.|TRBD2|TRBJ2-1|TRBV19|15
TGTGCCAGTAGGTTAGCGGGAGGGCGAACTACTGAGCAGTTCTTC
CASRLAGGRTTEQFF
>.|TRBD2|TRBJ2-6|TRBV6-6|18
TGTGCCAGCAGTCCTCTAAGAACGGGGGGAGGGGAGGCCAACGTCCTGACTTTC
CASSPLRTGGGEANVLTF
>.|TRBD2|TRBJ2-1|TRBV14|17
TGTGCCAGCAGCCAAGATCAGAGCGGGGGGGCCTACAATGAGCAGTTCTTC
CASSQDQSGGAYNEQFF
>once|TRBD2|TRBJ2-3|TRBV19|14
TGTGCCAGCCAACATCAAGCGGGAGCTGATACGCAGTATTTT
CASQHQAGADTQYF
>.|TRBD1|TRBJ1-2|TRBV25-1|14
TGTGCCAGCAGTGTCACAGGGACAGGGTCTGGCTACACCTTC
CASSVTGTGSGYTF
>.|TRBD1|TRBJ1-5|TRBV7-2|15
TGTGCCAGCAGCCGGACAGGGCCTAGCAATCAGCCCCAGCATTTT
CASSRTGPSNQPQHF
>.|TRBD1|TRBJ1-3|TRBV19|17
TGTGCCAGTACCGAACCCCCCCCGACAGGGGATGGAAACACCATATATTTT
CASTEPPPTGDGNTIYF
>.|.|TRBJ2-3|TRBV2|15
TGTGCCAGCAGTGGAATAGCGGCTGGCACAGATACGCAGTATTTT
CASSGIAAGTDTQYF
>.|.|TRBJ1-2|TRBV11-2|15
TGTGCCAGCAGCTTATTAACGGGGGGTGGGTCTGGCTACACCTTC
CASSLLTGGGSGYTF
>.|.|TRBJ2-3|TRBV5-8|20
TGTGCCAGCAGCACGGGACTGGTAACCCCTCAACTAGCAGGCACAGATACGCAGTATTTT
CASSTGLVTPQLAGTDTQYF
>.|TRBD2|TRBJ2-5|TRBV3-1/TRBV3-2|14
TGTGCCAGCAGCCCGAGGACTAGCGGGGAGACCCAGTACTTC
CASSPRTSGETQYF
>.|TRBD1|TRBJ1-2|TRBV5-1|15
TGCGCCAGCAGCTCCGGGACAGGGGCAGGGGGTGGCTACACCTTC
CASSSGTGAGGGYTF
>once|.|TRBJ1-6|TRBV14|13
TGTGCCAGCAGCCAGAACAGGAATTCACCCCTCCACTTT
CASSQNRNSPLHF
>.|TRBD1|TRBJ2-5|TRBV5-1|13
TGCGCCAGCAGCACAGGGGAACGAGAGACCCAGTACTTC
CASSTGERETQYF
>.|TRBD1|TRBJ1-1|TRBV7-8|15
TGTGCCAGCAGTCAAGGTGGGACAGGGGGAACTGAAGCTTTCTTT
CASSQGGTGGTEAFF
>.|.|TRBJ1-5|TRBV27|14
TGTGCCAGCAGTTTTGGGGCGGGAAATCAGCCCCAGCATTTT
CASSFGAGNQPQHF
>.|TRBD1|TRBJ1-4|TRBV5-1|16
TGCGCCAGCAGCCAGACGCCGGGACAGGGGGAGCAGAAACTGTTTTTT
CASSQTPGQGEQKLFF
>.|.|TRBJ1-4|TRBV2|13
TGTGCCAGCAGTGCGGGGGGCGCTGAAAAACTGTTTTTT
CASSAGGAEKLFF
>.|TRBD1|TRBJ1-2|TRBV6-2/TRBV6-3|16
TGTGCCAGCAGCAAACTGGGGACAGAAAGTAACTATGGCTACACCTTC
CASSKLGTESNYGYTF
>.|TRBD2|TRBJ2-7|TRBV13|18
TGTGCCAGCAGCCCCGCCGGGACTAGCGGTCCAAGCTCCTACGAGCAGTACTTC
CASSPAGTSGPSSYEQYF
>once|TRBD1|TRBJ1-2|TRBV18|18
TGTGCCAGCTCCCCTATTCGGGACAGGAAATCCCAAGGGGATGGCTACACCTTC
CASSPIRDRKSQGDGYTF